The rows below give T cell receptor beta chains drawn from one sample of a study of shared clonotypes between healthy human individuals. The data were produced by immunoSEQ multiplex PCR, yet TCRdb's version contains in-frame clones alone and is incomplete. The table shows 2,500,000 or so clones, with about 92% occurring only once. The sequencing input was naive CD4+ T cells sorted from blood. Receptors were obtained from a man younger than 35 in good health. Each CDR3 is given with its conserved first and last residue. D genes are given only for firm matches.

NA TRBJ1-2 TRBV6-5 CASSYKQGLNGYTF
NA TRBJ2-7 TRBV7-2 CASSLVNRNYEQYF
NA TRBJ2-7 TRBV27 CASSFRGVDSYEQYF
TRBD1 TRBJ1-4 TRBV6-1 CASSSGQLGEKLFF
NA TRBJ2-7 TRBV28 CASSLGALESRPHYEQYF
NA TRBJ1-2 TRBV21-1 CASSKAKGGYGYTF
TRBD2 TRBJ2-1 TRBV5-1 CASSFALAGGYNEQFF
TRBD2 TRBJ2-1 TRBV27 CASRSGRGSYNEQFF
TRBD2 TRBJ2-7 TRBV6-5 CASSNSSGSGF
NA TRBJ2-3 TRBV27 CASRRVTATDTQYF
TRBD2 TRBJ2-1 TRBV7-2 CASSLELAGWNEQFF
TRBD1 TRBJ2-7 TRBV5-6 CASSPIDRDQTFYEQYF
NA TRBJ2-2 TRBV27 CASSATVGTGELFF
NA TRBJ1-2 TRBV30 CAWSVGGAYGYTF
NA TRBJ2-2 TRBV10-1 CASSESRRSTGELFF
TRBD1 TRBJ2-2 TRBV5-4 CASSLEGGSGELFF
NA TRBJ1-2 TRBV10-3 CAISESGEGYGYTF
TRBD2 TRBJ2-3 TRBV27 CASSFGLAGDTQYF
NA TRBJ1-4 TRBV5-4 CASSSGGRDEKLFF